The 24 T cell receptor beta chains reported below all come from one sample, sequenced in a study of liver allograft versus peripheral blood T cells. Overall study context: Transplanted livers held T cell receptor repertoires, and these were compared with repertoires in recipients' peripheral blood.

In TCRdb, the reads were re-called with MiXCR into one record per CDR3 protein. This repertoire shows 8,000 to 10,000 distinct CDR3 sequences, roughly 20% found once; its top ten account for approximately 5.3%. The origin of the receptors is a human patient who had a liver transplant. Some of these T cells may belong to the graft donor.

By sample fraction, this clonotype is medium-sized. The rearrangement uses TRBV6-2 or TRBV6-3 and TRBJ1-5; D is uncertain. Trimming pared 2 bases from V and 0 bases from J, leaving 8 bases between. In germline, CDR1 is MNHEY, CDR2 SVGEGT. This CDR3 is 15 amino acids long. CDR3 nucleotides: TGTGCCAGCAGTTACCAAACGTATAGCAATCAGCCCCAGCATTTT. This encodes CASSYQTYSNQPQHF.

The chain joins TRBV24-1 to TRBJ2-3; D is possibly TRBD1 or TRBD2 (5 bases each). V lost 9 bases and J 0 bases, leaving 6 bases between the germline ends. This CDR3 has 12 residues. Germline lookup yields CDR1 KGHDR and CDR2 SFDVKD. The CDR3: CATEGSTDTQYF. Here the CDR3 DNA reads TGTGCCACCGAGGGGAGCACAGATACGCAGTATTTT.

This clonotype was seen a handful of times. CDR3 protein: CASSASGTASSPLHF. The CDR3, as DNA: TGTGCCAGCAGCGCCTCCGGGACGGCTAGTTCACCCCTCCACTTT. The chain links TRBV7-9 to TRBJ1-6; D is perhaps TRBD1 (5 bases). The germline V gene has CDR1 SEHNR and CDR2 FQNEAQ (reference sequence). The CDR3 has 15 residues. Trimming took off 5 bases at V and 9 bases at J, with 17 bases between the two ends. Together with reference TRBV7-9 and TRBJ1-6, the CDR3 gives the full variable domain: DTGVSQNPRHKITKRGQNVTFRCDPISEHNRLYWYRQTLGQGPEFLTYFQNEAQLEKSRLLSDRFSAERPKGSFSTLEIQRTEQGDSAMYLCASSASGTASSPLHFGNGTRLTVT.

By sample share, this clonotype is medium-sized. The rearrangement links TRBV7-9 to TRBJ1-6; D remains ambiguous. V lost 2 bases to trimming and J lost 8 bases, with 7 bases between them. CDR1 SEHNR and CDR2 FQNEAQ come from the germline V gene (reference sequence). The CDR3 is 13 amino acids. CDR3 protein: CASSLNGDSPLHF. The CDR3 bases are TGTGCCAGCAGCTTAAATGGTGATTCACCCCTCCACTTT.

The chain joins TRBV27 to TRBJ2-1; TRBD2 matches at 12 bases. This CDR3 contains 16 residues. V lost 5 bases to trimming and J lost 7 bases; unmatched junction nucleotides: 9. CDR1 is MNHEY and CDR2 is SMNVEV in the germline V gene (reference sequence). The CDR3 bases are TGTGCCAGCAGTCCTACGACTAGCGGGAGATATAATGAGCAGTTCTTC. Its translation: CASSPTTSGRYNEQFF.

By share, this clonotype ranks as medium-sized. The chain is built from TRBV19 and TRBJ2-1; D unresolved. Germline assignment: CDR1 LNHDA and CDR2 SQIVND (reference sequence). The CDR3 loop spans 11 amino acids. V shed 5 bases and J shed 5 bases, with 4 bases lying between them. As DNA, the CDR3 is TGTGCCAGTAGTTCCCACAATGAGCAGTTCTTC. It translates to CASSSHNEQFF. Together with reference TRBV19 and TRBJ2-1, the CDR3 gives the full variable domain: DGGITQSPKYLFRKEGQNVTLSCEQNLNHDAMYWYRQDPGQGLRLIYYSQIVNDFQKGDIAEGYSVSREKKESFPLTVTSAQKNPTAFYLCASSSHNEQFFGPGTRLTVL.

This clonotype has more than one count but fewer than ten. The rearrangement links TRBV6-1 to TRBJ2-7; 7 bases align to TRBD1. Germline CDR1 and CDR2: MNHNS and SASEGT. The CDR3 sequence is 14 residues long. Trimming at V came to 2 bases and at J to 6 bases, leaving 7 bases not matched to a gene. The CDR3 DNA follows: TGTGCCAGCAGTGAACTTAGACAGGGTAGCGAGCAGTACTTC. This codes for CASSELRQGSEQYF.

The V and J genes are TRBV28 and TRBJ2-7; D perhaps matches TRBD2 (5 bases). CDR3 size: 17 residues. Deletions cut 2 bases from V and 3 bases from J, with 20 bases between. Germline lookup yields CDR1 MDHEN and CDR2 SYDVKM. CDR3: CASSLLSDGDMFYEQYF. DNA of the CDR3: TGTGCCAGCAGTTTACTTAGCGATGGAGACATGTTCTACGAGCAGTACTTC.

By share of the sample, this clonotype is medium-sized. J is TRBJ2-5 and V is TRBV6-5; D ambiguous. V lost 0 bases and J lost 4, with 12 bases in between. The CDR3 consists of 15 residues. The germline gives CDR1 MNHEY, CDR2 SVGAGI. The CDR3 sequence is CASSYSHGRIETQYF. CDR3 coding DNA: TGTGCCAGCAGTTACTCGCATGGTCGGATAGAGACCCAGTACTTC.

This clonotype is categorized as medium-sized. The chain uses TRBV18 and TRBJ1-2; D is undetermined. The CDR3 sequence is 14 residues long. CDR1 is KGHSH and CDR2 is LQKENI in the germline V gene. The V end was cut by 2 bases, the J end by 2 bases, with 9 bases between. The CDR3 reads CASSPMGGNYGYTF. In nucleotides, the CDR3 is TGTGCCAGCTCACCAATGGGAGGGAACTATGGCTACACCTTC.

The rearrangement links TRBV9 to TRBJ1-1; D uncertain. From germline, CDR1 is SGDLS and CDR2 YYNGEE. V lost 0 bases, J lost 11 bases, and 14 bases lay in between. The CDR3 consists of 13 residues. The CDR3 sequence is CASSVAMEGDAFF. CDR3 coding DNA: TGTGCCAGCAGCGTAGCTATGGAAGGCGATGCTTTCTTT.

This clonotype qualifies as medium-sized. V and J are TRBV6-1 and TRBJ2-6, with D unresolved. V gave up 3 bases and J gave up 3 bases, with 9 bases separating them. The CDR3 consists of 15 residues. Germline V gene sequence: CDR1 MNHNS, CDR2 SASEGT. In DNA form, the CDR3 reads TGTGCCAGCAGTGATTGGGGTGGTGGGGCCAACGTCCTGACTTTC. It encodes CASSDWGGGANVLTF.

This clonotype is medium-sized in the sample. This chain links TRBV30 with TRBJ2-2, with TRBD1 matching 11 bases. CDR1 is GTSNPN and CDR2 is SVGIG in the germline V gene (reference sequence). V lost 3 bases and J lost 5; bases outside the gene matches: 11. The CDR3 sequence is 17 residues long. CDR3 DNA: TGTGCCTGGAGCAAAGAACCGGGACAGGGGGGAACCGGGGAGCTGTTTTTT. Protein: CAWSKEPGQGGTGELFF.

This clonotype was counted only a few times. The chain recombines TRBV9 with TRBJ2-1; 10 bases fit TRBD2. This CDR3 spans 14 amino acids. Per germline, CDR1 SGDLS and CDR2 YYNGEE. Trimming cost V 3 bases and J 9 bases; bases outside gene matches: 6. DNA of the CDR3: TGTGCCAGCAGCGCCGGGACTAGCGTTGGTGAGCAGTTCTTC. It is translated as CASSAGTSVGEQFF.

This clonotype is labeled as medium-sized. The chain is built from TRBV19 and TRBJ1-1; TRBD1 agrees at 7 bases. This CDR3 is built from 14 residues. Germline V CDR1 and CDR2: LNHDA, SQIVND (reference sequence). V lost 5 bases to trimming and J lost 3 bases; unmatched junction nucleotides: 6. CDR3 in amino acids: CASSYPTGHTEAFF. In nucleotides, the CDR3 is TGTGCCAGTAGTTATCCGACAGGGCACACTGAAGCTTTCTTT.

The J gene is TRBJ1-6, the V gene TRBV7-9; no clear D. Trimming removed 2 bases at V and 0 bases at J, with 17 bases between. Germline values: CDR1 SEHNR, CDR2 FQNEAQ (reference sequence). The CDR3 length is 19 residues. In DNA, the CDR3 is TGTGCCAGCAGCTTAAACCTCGCGTGGGCGAGCTCCTATAATTCACCCCTCCACTTT. It yields the protein CASSLNLAWASSYNSPLHF.

This clonotype was observed a handful of times. The chain employs TRBV6-5 and TRBJ1-2; D remains ambiguous. The germline V gene encodes CDR1 MNHEY and CDR2 SVGAGI. V lost 8 bases and J 1 base, leaving 14 bases between the germline ends. The CDR3 consists of 14 residues. CDR3 protein: CASGSPANNYGYTF. The CDR3 DNA reads as TGTGCCAGCGGCTCTCCGGCGAATAACTATGGCTACACCTTC.

This clonotype was found a few times. The V gene is TRBV6-5, the J gene TRBJ1-1; D is possibly TRBD1 (5 bases). The CDR3 extends over 16 amino acids. Per the germline V gene, CDR1 is MNHEY and CDR2 is SVGAGI. The V end lost 6 bases, the J end lost 1 base, and 18 bases lay between the germline ends. The CDR3 bases are TGTGCCAGCAGCCCTTGGGGGGGGGGTGGGAACACTGAAGCTTTCTTT. Translation: CASSPWGGGGNTEAFF.

This clonotype was seen ten or more times. The chain carries TRBV24-1 and TRBJ2-5; tentatively, D is TRBD2 (6 bases). Looked up from germline, CDR1 is KGHDR and CDR2 is SFDVKD. V was cut by 5 bases and J by 1 base, with 10 bases left in between. The CDR3 is made up of 14 amino acids. The CDR3, as DNA: TGTGCCACCAGTGTGTCCGGGAGCCAAGAGACCCAGTACTTC. This sequence encodes CATSVSGSQETQYF.

This clonotype is medium-sized (0.01 to 0.1%) within its sample. The V gene is TRBV7-3, the J gene TRBJ2-2, with D maybe TRBD1 (6 bases). V was trimmed by 11 bases and J by 0 bases, leaving 16 bases between them. CDR1 is SGHTA and CDR2 is FQGTGA in the germline V gene. The CDR3 has 15 residues. The CDR3 region has the DNA TGTGCCTCGACTCCCGGGACAACGAACACCGGGGAGCTGTTTTTT. It encodes CASTPGTTNTGELFF.

The chain has TRBV20-1 and TRBJ2-2; D uncertain. This CDR3 comprises 12 residues. V was pared by 5 bases and J by 1 base, with 5 bases between. Germline V CDR1 and CDR2: DFQATT, SNEGSKA (reference sequence). In DNA form, the CDR3 reads TGCAGTGCTTGGAGGAACACCGGGGAGCTGTTTTTT. Its protein product is CSAWRNTGELFF.

Relative to its sample, this clonotype is medium-sized (0.01 to 0.1%). The chain combines TRBV10-3 with TRBJ2-5; TRBD2 might be the D (7 bases). V lost 2 bases and J lost 5, with 27 bases in between. The CDR3 length is 19 residues. CDR1 and CDR2 from the germline V gene are ENHRY and SYGVKD. This CDR3 is CAISERNRGGAFKAETQYF. In DNA, the CDR3 is TGTGCCATCAGTGAGCGCAATAGGGGGGGAGCATTTAAGGCCGAGACCCAGTACTTC.

This clonotype is labeled as medium-sized. This chain uses TRBV6-5 with TRBJ2-1; 16 bases are shared with TRBD2. The germline V gene has CDR1 MNHEY and CDR2 SVGAGI. The CDR3 sequence is 20 residues long. V gave up 4 bases and J gave up 1 base; unmatched junction bases: 10. The CDR3 coding sequence is TGTGCCAGCAGTTGGGATGGGACTAGCGGGAGGGCCTTGTCCTACAATGAGCAGTTCTTC. Translated: CASSWDGTSGRALSYNEQFF.

This clonotype rates as medium-sized (0.01 to 0.1%). The rearrangement joins TRBV6-1 to TRBJ1-5, with 10 bases fitting TRBD1. V was clipped by 6 bases and J by 7 bases; unmatched bases: 12. Germline assignment: CDR1 MNHNS and CDR2 SASEGT. This CDR3 comprises 16 residues. CDR3 in amino acids: CASSLLATGGDQPQHF. The CDR3 DNA sequence: TGTGCCAGCAGCCTATTAGCGACAGGGGGCGACCAGCCCCAGCATTTT.